The text below deals with one TCR beta chain. What it recognizes is unknown. The data originate from a study of identical twins. The study, taken as a whole, reports: Whereas memory repertoires showed no such difference, abundant cord blood beta clonotypes carried fewer insertions.

TCRdb independently ran MiXCR on the 5' RACE reads; one entry per CDR3 protein. The table includes more than 650,000 distinct CDR3 sequences, 5.5% to 6.5% detected once. The CDR3 totals 15 residues. CDR1 is MNHNS, CDR2 SASEGT, per germline. Trimming stripped 6 bases from V and 1 base from J, with 13 bases between. The chain links TRBV6-1 to TRBJ2-1, with D perhaps TRBD2 (6 bases). The specimen was naive T cells sorted from blood. The source is a man aged 18 to 30 in good health. CDR3 sequence (DNA): TGTGCCAGCAGAAACCCGGGACTGTCCTACAATGAGCAGTTCTTC. It is translated as CASRNPGLSYNEQFF.